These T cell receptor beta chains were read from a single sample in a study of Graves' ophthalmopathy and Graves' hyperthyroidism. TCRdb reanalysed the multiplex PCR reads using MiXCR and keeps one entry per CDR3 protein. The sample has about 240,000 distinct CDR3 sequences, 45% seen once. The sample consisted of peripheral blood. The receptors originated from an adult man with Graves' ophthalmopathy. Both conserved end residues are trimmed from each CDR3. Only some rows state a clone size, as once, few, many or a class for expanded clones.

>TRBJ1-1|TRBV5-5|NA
ASSRGWGESTEAF
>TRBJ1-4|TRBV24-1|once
ATSDDDRTSGELF
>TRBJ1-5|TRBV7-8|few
ASTLRGGSDQPQH
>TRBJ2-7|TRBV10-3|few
AISEAMGEQY
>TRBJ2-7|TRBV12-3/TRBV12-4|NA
ASGLNRGGPSYEQY
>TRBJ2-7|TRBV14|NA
ASSQDLVLSYEQY
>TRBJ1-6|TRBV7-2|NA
ASSLARGQGESPLH
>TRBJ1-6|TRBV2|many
ASSEESWSPLH
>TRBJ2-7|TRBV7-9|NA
ASSPGLAGGSEQY
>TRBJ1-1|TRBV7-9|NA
ASSAQGHTEAF
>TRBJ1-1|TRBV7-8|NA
ASSVDRGLGTEAF
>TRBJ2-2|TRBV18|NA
ASSPRGDGSTGELF
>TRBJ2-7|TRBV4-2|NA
ASSQDGYITYEQY
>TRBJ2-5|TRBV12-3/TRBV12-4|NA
ASSPRRGETQY
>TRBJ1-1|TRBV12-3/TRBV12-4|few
ASRTGTGVEAF
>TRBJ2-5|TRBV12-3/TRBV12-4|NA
ATSGMGYGETQY
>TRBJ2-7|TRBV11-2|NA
ASSSFPGLAMVVNEQY
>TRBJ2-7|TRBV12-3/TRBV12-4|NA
ASSFSRGYEQY
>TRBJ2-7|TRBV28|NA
ASSQRTVGTSYEQY
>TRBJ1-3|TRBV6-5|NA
ASSWDSRAGNTIY
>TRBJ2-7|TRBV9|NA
ASSAATGTDEQY
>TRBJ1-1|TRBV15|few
ATSRGLNTEAF
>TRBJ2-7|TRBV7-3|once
ASSPNSAYEQY
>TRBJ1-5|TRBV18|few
ASRITSNQPQH
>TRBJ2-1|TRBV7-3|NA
ASSSSSGYEQF
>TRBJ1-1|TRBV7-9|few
ASSLGGGAENTEAF
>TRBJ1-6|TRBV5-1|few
ASSLDRVYNSPLH
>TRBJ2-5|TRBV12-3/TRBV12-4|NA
ASTNKGEETQY
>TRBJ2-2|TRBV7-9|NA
ASSLVGTVNTGELF
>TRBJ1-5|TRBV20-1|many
SATQGTNQPQH
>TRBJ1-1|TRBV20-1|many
SANMDRNTEAF
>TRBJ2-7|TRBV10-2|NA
ASSLSSGGIGEQY
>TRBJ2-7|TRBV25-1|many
ASSGRSRGAGVYEQY
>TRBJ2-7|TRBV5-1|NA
ASSLRDSPYEQY
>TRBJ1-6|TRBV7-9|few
ASSLGQGSNSPLH
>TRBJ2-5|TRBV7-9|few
ASSSSTGTPSETQY
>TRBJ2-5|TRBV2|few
ASSESNLAQETQY
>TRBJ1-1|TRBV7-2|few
ASSVTGAGTEAF
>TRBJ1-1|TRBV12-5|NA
ASGAVQNTEAF
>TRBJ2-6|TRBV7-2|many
ASSWGTAGANVLT
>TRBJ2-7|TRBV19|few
ASTSGTGGHEQY
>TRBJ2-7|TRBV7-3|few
ASSPILAGVVNEQY
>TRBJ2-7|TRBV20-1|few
SARATGLAVYEQY
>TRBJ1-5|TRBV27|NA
ASSYISNQPQH
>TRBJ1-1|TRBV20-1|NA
SARDATRVDTEAF